The source of this TCR beta chain is a study of T cells in Graves' hyperthyroidism and ophthalmopathy. Study context: Blood was drawn when the patient was first diagnosed and still untreated. Overall study results and limits: In blood, most of the thyroid clonotypes expanded above 0.001 were also present. A median around 5.9 months before onset, the model predicted ophthalmopathy.

The CDR3 regions of TCR beta were amplified from RNA transcripts. With the HTBI primer set, the TCR CDR3 went through a first round of RT-PCR. One entry per CDR3 protein, called by TCRdb with MiXCR from the multiplex PCR reads. The repertoire holds 750,000 to 900,000 distinct CDR3 sequences, around 39% seen once, with around 9.3% in the top ten. The germline gives CDR1 SGHVS, CDR2 FQNEAQ. The V gene lost 5 bases and the J gene lost 2 bases, with 18 bases spanning the gap. This CDR3 has 16 residues. This clonotype appeared a single time. Antigen: not known. The J gene is TRBJ2-5, the V gene TRBV7-8; no reliable D call. The sample consisted of blood. The origin of this receptor is a young man with Graves' hyperthyroidism. DNA for the CDR3: TGTGCCAGCAGCCAAGTCGGCCGGTCTGGGCAAGAGACCCAGTACTTC. Its protein is CASSQVGRSGQETQYF.